This passage covers 8 T cell receptor beta chains from one sample sequenced in a study of early T cells in non-severe SARS-CoV-2 infection. From the 5' RACE reads, TCRdb called clonotypes with MiXCR, one entry per CDR3 protein. Among around 50,000 distinct CDR3 sequences listed, roughly an eighth were seen once. The sequenced sample consisted of whole blood. The receptors were gathered from an adult who was a healthcare worker with PCR-confirmed SARS-CoV-2 infection or an uninfected control (not recorded which).

The chain employs TRBV2 and TRBJ2-7, with a weak D call TRBD1 (6 bases). From germline, CDR1 is SNHLY and CDR2 FYNNEI. Trimming stripped 5 bases from V and 5 bases from J, with 10 bases between. There are 12 residues in the CDR3. The CDR3 nucleotides read TGTGCCAGCAGTCCAAACAGGGACGAGCAGTACTTC. Its protein product is CASSPNRDEQYF.

The chain has TRBV28 and TRBJ2-7, with a possible D match to TRBD1 (6 bases). This CDR3 has 16 amino acids. Germline V lookup: CDR1 MDHEN, CDR2 SYDVKM. V was cut by 1 base and J by 2 bases, with 15 bases left in between. Here the CDR3 reads CASSLSGQTPPYEQYF. CDR3 nucleotides: TGTGCCAGCAGTTTATCCGGACAGACTCCACCCTACGAGCAGTACTTC. The full variable domain, in which reference TRBV28 and TRBJ2-7 provide the parts outside the CDR3, is DVKVTQSSRYLVKRTGEKVFLECVQDMDHENMFWYRQDPGLGLRLIYFSYDVKMKEKGDIPEGYSVSREKKERFSLILESASTNQTSMYLCASSLSGQTPPYEQYFGPGTRLTVT.

This clonotype was recorded at least ten times. The gene calls are TRBV6-5 and TRBJ2-7; D gene unclear. CDR3 length: 9 amino acids. V was trimmed by 2 bases and J by 7 bases, leaving 0 bases between them. Germline V gives CDR1 MNHEY, CDR2 SVGAGI. Here the CDR3 DNA reads TGTGCCAGCAGTTACGAGCAGTACTTC. Translation: CASSYEQYF.

The chain recombines TRBV18 with TRBJ2-1; tentative D call: TRBD1 (5 bases). The germline V and J ends were trimmed by 3 bases and 1 base, with 13 bases remaining between them. Germline CDR1 and CDR2: KGHSH and LQKENI. There are 16 residues in the CDR3. Here the CDR3 DNA reads TGTGCCAGCTCACCCCCAGCAGGGTTTTCCTACAATGAGCAGTTCTTC. This codes for CASSPPAGFSYNEQFF.

This clonotype was observed at least ten times. The J gene is TRBJ2-1, the V gene TRBV7-3, with D unresolved. V lost 4 bases, J lost 4 bases, and 17 bases lay in between. Germline-derived CDR1 and CDR2 are SGHTA and FQGTGA. The CDR3 has 16 residues. The CDR3 DNA follows: TGTGCCAGCAGCTCCGACGGGCCCACCTTTTACAATGAGCAGTTCTTC. Translating gives CASSSDGPTFYNEQFF.

The genes are TRBV27 and TRBJ2-7, with a possible D match to TRBD1 (6 bases). The germline gives CDR1 MNHEY, CDR2 SMNVEV (reference sequence). Trimming took 3 bases from V and 5 from J, leaving 14 bases between them. The CDR3 sequence is 14 residues long. The CDR3 coding sequence is TGTGCCAGCAGTTTGAGGCAGGGGCGGAACGAGCAGTACTTC. Its translation: CASSLRQGRNEQYF.

This clonotype was detected only a few times. The V and J genes are TRBV29-1 and TRBJ2-3; 10 bases line up with TRBD2. The CDR3 consists of 14 residues. J was trimmed by 8 bases and V by 1 base; bases with no gene match: 6. Germline V gene sequence: CDR1 SQVTM, CDR2 ANQGSEA. The CDR3 spells CSVEVASGSGTQYF. CDR3 in DNA: TGCAGCGTTGAAGTGGCTAGCGGGAGCGGTACGCAGTATTTT.

This clonotype has just a few counts. V is TRBV29-1 and J is TRBJ1-2, with 10 nucleotides matching TRBD1. Trimming cost V 7 bases and J 1 base; bases outside gene matches: 3. The CDR3 is 13 residues long. CDR1 and CDR2 (germline): SQVTM, ANQGSEA. CDR3 nucleotide sequence: TGCAGCGGTGGACAGGGGGTTAACTATGGCTACACCTTC. It is translated as CSGGQGVNYGYTF.